Shown below are 18 T cell receptor beta chains from a single sample sequenced in a study of OX40 agonist ivuxolimab in advanced cancers. Sequencing was performed with immunoSEQ multiplex PCR; in TCRdb, only in-frame clones are kept and a portion is missing. This table has 50,000 to 85,000 clones, under 85% appearing once. This specimen was CD4+ or CD8+ T cells sorted from blood, taken in a trial of the OX40 agonist ivuxolimab. These TCRs come from an adult with an advanced solid tumor such as melanoma, head and neck, liver or kidney cancer.

This chain joins TRBV2 and TRBJ2-5; TRBD2 aligns across 7 bases. CDR1 and CDR2 (germline): SNHLY, FYNNEI. The V segment lost 6 bases and the J segment 2 bases; nucleotides outside the gene matches: 6. This CDR3 contains 14 residues. In DNA, the CDR3 is TGTGCCAGCAGGCTCAGCGGGGTACAAGAGACCCAGTACTTC. This encodes CASRLSGVQETQYF. Full variable domain (missing parts from reference TRBV2 and TRBJ2-5): EPEVTQTPSHQVTQMGQEVILRCVPISNHLYFYWYRQILGQKVEFLVSFYNNEISEKSEIFDDQFSVERPDGSNFTLKIRSTKLEDSAMYFCASRLSGVQETQYFGPGTRLLVL.

The CDR3 loop reads CASSQQGATYGYTF. The DNA of the CDR3 is TGTGCCAGTAGTCAACAGGGGGCGACCTATGGCTACACCTTC. The gene calls are TRBV19 and TRBJ1-2; 9 bases map to TRBD1. CDR3 length: 14 amino acids. The germline CDR1 and CDR2 sequences are LNHDA and SQIVND (reference sequence). The J segment lost 4 bases and the V segment lost 5 bases, leaving 5 bases of the junction unmatched.

The chain is built from TRBV6-1 and TRBJ2-5, with unresolved D. The length of the CDR3 is 12 residues. Looked up from germline, CDR1 is MNHNS and CDR2 is SASEGT. Trimming removed 5 bases at V and 5 bases at J, with 9 bases between. In DNA, the CDR3 is TGTGCCAGCAGTCAAGGGTGGGAGACCCAGTACTTC. The encoded protein is CASSQGWETQYF.

CDR3 amino acids: CAWARDRDEKLFF. In DNA form, the CDR3 reads TGTGCCTGGGCCCGGGACAGGGACGAAAAACTGTTTTTT. V and J are TRBV30 and TRBJ1-4, with 9 bases lining up with TRBD1. The V gene end was trimmed by 5 bases and the J gene end by 8 bases; junction bases not matched to a gene: 6. CDR3 size: 13 residues. Germline V CDR1 and CDR2: GTSNPN, SVGIG (reference sequence). Drawing the rest from reference TRBV30 and TRBJ1-4, the complete variable domain is SQTIHQWPATLVQPVGSPLSLECTVEGTSNPNLYWYRQAAGRGLQLLFYSVGIGQISSEVPQNLSASRPQDRQFILSSKKLLLSDSGFYLCAWARDRDEKLFFGSGTQLSVL.

The V and J genes are TRBV11-2 and TRBJ1-3; D gene uncertain. V was trimmed by 1 base and J by 4 bases, leaving 11 bases between them. CDR3 length: 15 residues. Looked up from germline, CDR1 is SGHAT and CDR2 is FQNNGV. CDR3 coding DNA: TGTGCCAGCAGCTTAGGTATAGGCTTCGGAAACACCATATATTTT. Its protein product is CASSLGIGFGNTIYF.

The chain employs TRBV21-1 and TRBJ2-7; TRBD2 is taken as the D call from the table, unchecked against the DNA. TRBV21-1 is a pseudogene locus. This CDR3 region has 14 residues. In nucleotides, the CDR3 is TGTGCCAGCATAGGACTAGCGGACTCCTACGAGCAGTACTTC. Protein product: CASIGLADSYEQYF.

By share, this clone counts as medium-sized. V gene TRBV14 combines with J gene TRBJ2-2; D is possibly TRBD1 (6 bases). Germline loops: CDR1 SGHDN, CDR2 FVKESK. V lost 0 bases, J lost 8 bases, and 10 bases lay in between. CDR3 size: 14 residues. DNA for the CDR3: TGTGCCAGCAGCCAAGATTGGGGGACAGGGGAGCTGTTTTTT. The encoded protein is CASSQDWGTGELFF.

J is TRBJ2-2 and V is TRBV28, with 13 bases lining up with TRBD2. Germline trimming cut 11 bases from V and 1 base from J; bases unmatched to any gene: 4. The CDR3 has 15 amino acids. CDR1 MDHEN and CDR2 SYDVKM come from the germline V gene. CDR3 amino acids: CAARTSGGNTGELFF. CDR3 sequence (DNA): TGTGCCGCCAGGACTAGCGGGGGGAACACCGGGGAGCTGTTTTTT.

The chain has TRBV7-9 and TRBJ2-1, with D uncertain. The CDR3 contains 12 residues. V dropped 3 bases and J dropped 6 bases, with 6 bases sitting between them. CDR1 and CDR2 (germline): SEHNR, FQNEAQ (reference sequence). This chain's CDR3 is CASSFSSNEQFF. CDR3 nucleotides: TGTGCCAGCAGCTTTAGCAGCAATGAGCAGTTCTTC.

The V gene is TRBV28, the J gene TRBJ1-2; D possibly corresponds to TRBD1 (6 bases). Trimming left V 1 base short and J 1 base short, with 7 bases between. The germline V gene has CDR1 MDHEN and CDR2 SYDVKM. CDR3 size: 14 residues. CDR3 bases: TGTGCCAGCAGTTTATCGGACAGTAACTATGGCTACACCTTC. It specifies CASSLSDSNYGYTF.

The rearrangement links TRBV7-6 to TRBJ2-3; 10 positions agree with TRBD2. V was pared by 2 bases and J by 6 bases, with 11 bases of the junction left unmatched. In germline, CDR1 is SGHVS, CDR2 FNYEAQ. The CDR3 loop spans 17 amino acids. The chain's CDR3 is CASSLFLAGGSRDTQYF. The CDR3 DNA reads as TGTGCCAGCAGCTTATTCTTAGCGGGGGGTTCCAGGGATACGCAGTATTTT.

This clone was counted between two and nine times. V is TRBV19 and J is TRBJ1-2; possible D gene TRBD1, 6 bases. Trimming removed 2 bases at V and 6 bases at J, with 13 bases between. CDR3 length equals 14 residues. Germline CDR1 LNHDA, CDR2 SQIVND (reference sequence). The CDR3 here is CASSINRADDGYTF. The CDR3 region has the DNA TGTGCCAGTAGTATAAACAGGGCTGACGATGGCTACACCTTC.

V usage is TRBV28 and J usage is TRBJ1-1; 8 bases match TRBD1. CDR3 size: 16 residues. Germline V gives CDR1 MDHEN, CDR2 SYDVKM. With 8 bases clipped from V and 1 base from J, the junction kept 12 bases outside the gene matches. CDR3 in DNA: TGTGCCAGCCCTCCACCGACAGGGGCGGGGAACACTGAAGCTTTCTTT. This gives the protein CASPPPTGAGNTEAFF.

The chain couples TRBV5-1 to TRBJ2-7; 8 nucleotides align to TRBD2. CDR1 is SGHRS and CDR2 is YFSETQ in the germline V gene. The V gene end was trimmed by 4 bases and the J gene end by 0 bases; junction bases not matched to a gene: 6. The CDR3 has 15 residues. Written as DNA, the CDR3 is TGCGCCAGCAGCGAACTAGCGGTGAGCTCCTACGAGCAGTACTTC. Protein product: CASSELAVSSYEQYF.

This clone was recorded a few times. The chain uses TRBV5-6 and TRBJ2-2; 7 bases are a match to TRBD2. Germline-derived CDR1 and CDR2 are SGHDT and YYEEEE. The V segment lost 4 bases and the J segment 0 bases; nucleotides outside the gene matches: 12. The CDR3 length is 18 residues. The CDR3 spells CASSGALELAANTGELFF. CDR3 in DNA: TGTGCCAGCAGCGGGGCCTTGGAGCTAGCGGCGAACACCGGGGAGCTGTTTTTT.

The gene calls are TRBV27 and TRBJ1-5; D unclear. CDR1 and CDR2 from the germline V gene are MNHEY and SMNVEV (reference sequence). The length of the CDR3 is 15 residues. Trimming left V 6 bases short and J 5 bases short, with 17 bases between. The CDR3 spells CASRRLEGGDQPQHF. The DNA of the CDR3 is TGTGCCAGCAGACGCCTTGAGGGCGGGGATCAGCCCCAGCATTTT.

The chain recombines TRBV29-1 with TRBJ2-3, with D unclear. This CDR3 has 11 amino acids. Trimming took off 2 bases at V and 2 bases at J, with 2 bases between the two ends. From germline, CDR1 is SQVTM and CDR2 ANQGSEA. CDR3 DNA: TGCAGCGTTGAACTCACAGATACGCAGTATTTT. Its translation is CSVELTDTQYF.

V is TRBV5-1 and J is TRBJ2-3, with 8 bases that match TRBD1. Germline CDR1 and CDR2: SGHRS and YFSETQ. There are 14 residues in the CDR3. The V gene end was trimmed by 4 bases and the J gene end by 5 bases; junction bases not matched to a gene: 6. CDR3 in amino acids: CASSRDRSEDTQYF. CDR3 bases: TGCGCCAGCAGCCGGGACAGGTCCGAAGATACGCAGTATTTT.